The present T cell receptor beta chain was sequenced within a study of preoperative IRX-2 immunotherapy in early breast cancer. Per the germline V gene, CDR1 is KGHSH and CDR2 is LQKENI. V lost 3 bases to trimming and J lost 4 bases; unmatched junction nucleotides: 6. The CDR3 is 17 amino acids. Treatment noted: preoperative locoregional IRX-2 cytokine immunotherapy. Patients received preoperative, locoregional IRX-2 cytokine immunotherapy in a phase Ib study. Produced via immunoSEQ multiplex PCR; TCRdb's table is partial and in-frame only. The sample includes about 26,000 clones, roughly four fifths of them seen just once.

The material sequenced was lymph node tissue, taken after IRX-2 immunotherapy. This rearrangement joins TRBV18 to TRBJ2-3, with 14 bases that match TRBD2. The source of this sequence is a human donor with breast cancer. CDR3 coding DNA: TGTGCCAGCTCACCGGGACTAGCGGGAGATATCGCAGATACGCAGTATTTT. This gives the protein CASSPGLAGDIADTQYF.